This TCR beta chain was captured by sequencing in a study of blood T cells in healthy people across ages (dated by TCRdb to between 2015 and 2017). Describing the broader study: In model experiments, template switching captured roughly one uniquely barcoded TCR beta cDNA molecule for every two T cells. To track age-related changes in TCR beta repertoire diversity, the study relied on deep sequencing normalized with unique cDNA molecular identifiers. The donors were split into four age groups: young (average approximately 16 years), middle-aged (39), aged (roughly 60) and long-lived (over 80). To avoid experimental bias, donors of different ages were randomly spread across the sequencing lanes. Two additional independent replicas of 1 million unique cDNA reads from the same blood draw were analyzed for two donors (one aged 18 to 30 and one aged 80 or older). The research as a whole found: Donor CMV infection status was unknown, potentially confounding age-related changes in expanded clonotypes. Estimates of total diversity from one million sequenced T cells were regarded as lower bounds and underestimates. Observed TCR beta diversity per million T cells fell roughly linearly with age, and a significant reduction was already apparent by age around 39. Observed TCR beta diversity correlated strongly with the percentage of naive T cells measured by flow cytometry. Bulk unsorted PBMC profiling prevented conclusive comparison of naive and antigen-experienced compartments. Compared with the aged group, the long-lived group had more naive CD4+ T cells, fewer expanded clones and increased TCR diversity, suggesting age selection.

The method was 5' RACE. Sequencing was performed on an Illumina HiSeq 2500. The second PCR ran for about 6 to 11 cycles and used a J-beta primer mix along with a sample-barcoded 5' primer. A unique molecular identifier was introduced onto each TCR beta cDNA molecule by a template-switch 5' adaptor carrying 12 random nucleotides. Each sample yielded at least 3 million CDR3-containing paired-end reads. First-strand cDNA was synthesized from all RNA with the Mint cDNA synthesis kit, primed by a TRBC-specific oligonucleotide. Following uracil-DNA glycosylase treatment, a first 18-cycle PCR with universal primers M1SS and BC2_uni_R was performed on all cDNA. The original pipeline was this. For normalization, 1 million high-quality reads, each with a distinct molecular identifier, were randomly selected from each sample. Reads sharing molecular identifiers were discarded rather than binned into consensus sequences. MiTCR, set to a Q25 quality threshold and the strictest error-elimination algorithm, was used for CDR3 identification, clonotype clustering and error correction. A nonparametric unseen species model with Euler transformation was used to estimate a lower bound on total TCR beta diversity. The public reads were reanalyzed by TCRdb: fastp trimming at Q25, MiXCR alignment, in-frame beta chains only. One record per CDR3 amino acid sequence lists the most common genes and DNA. None of the V and J calls come from the authors' own analysis; TCRdb made them. The sample includes hundreds of thousands of distinct CDR3 sequences, with about 30% observed a single time. In total, the top ten clones hold around 16% of the sample.

Including cysteine and phenylalanine, the CDR3 has 17 amino acids. Only CDR3 DNA is held: 51 bases, read in frame from base 1. At the junction V is shortened by 0 bases and J by 0 bases, with 10 bases in between. The germline V gene sets CDR1 to SGHRS and CDR2 to YFSETQ. The donors were roughly 38 Caucasian individuals from Russia, aged about 6 to 95 years, who were systemically healthy. Each donor gave about 11 milliliters of peripheral blood, drawn into EDTA-treated Vacutainer tubes. Ficoll-Paque density-gradient centrifugation was used to isolate PBMCs, with at least 6 million per sample. Total RNA was extracted from PBMCs with Trizol reagent, with at least 6 micrograms obtained per sample. The percentages of naive CD45RAhigh/CD27high T cells were determined by flow cytometry on a PBMC aliquot from every donor. In this sample, this clonotype turned up a few times. Its binding antigen is unknown. No per-base quality is available; no much larger clone lies one base away.

Recombination linked TRBV5-1 to TRBJ2-6; the D gene is not confidently resolved. Sequenced input: blood. The clonotype was recovered from a woman at least 80 years old in good health. The DNA reads TGCGCCAGCAGCTTGGGGCTCTTCCTCTCTGGGGCCAACGTCCTGACTTTC. This is translated as CASSLGLFLSGANVLTF.